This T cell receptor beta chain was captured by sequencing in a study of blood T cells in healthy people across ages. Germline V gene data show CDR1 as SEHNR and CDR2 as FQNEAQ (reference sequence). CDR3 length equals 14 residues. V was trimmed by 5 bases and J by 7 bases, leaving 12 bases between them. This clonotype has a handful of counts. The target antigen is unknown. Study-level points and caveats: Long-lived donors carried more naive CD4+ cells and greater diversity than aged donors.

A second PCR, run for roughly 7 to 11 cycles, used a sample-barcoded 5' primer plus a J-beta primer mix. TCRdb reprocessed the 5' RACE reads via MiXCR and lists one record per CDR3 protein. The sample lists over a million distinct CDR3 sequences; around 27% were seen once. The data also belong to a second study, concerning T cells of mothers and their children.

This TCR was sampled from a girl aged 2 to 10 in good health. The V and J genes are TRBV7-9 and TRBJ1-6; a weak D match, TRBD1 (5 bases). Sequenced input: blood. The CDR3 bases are TGTGCCAGCAGCCAAGCGGCAGGGAATTCACCCCTCCACTTT. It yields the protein CASSQAAGNSPLHF. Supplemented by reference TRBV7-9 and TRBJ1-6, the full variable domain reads DTGVSQNPRHKITKRGQNVTFRCDPISEHNRLYWYRQTLGQGPEFLTYFQNEAQLEKSRLLSDRFSAERPKGSFSTLEIQRTEQGDSAMYLCASSQAAGNSPLHFGNGTRLTVT.